Following are 29 T cell receptor beta chains from one sample sequenced in a study of blood T cells in healthy people across ages. The second PCR ran roughly 6 to 12 cycles with a sample-barcoded 5' primer and J-beta primers. TCRdb ran MiXCR on the 5' RACE reads and lists one entry per CDR3 protein. Of some 730,000 distinct CDR3 sequences in the sample, about a fifth were seen once. Sequencing input: blood. The receptor source for this set is a man in his 70s in good health.

This clonotype was detected once. This chain joins TRBV29-1 and TRBJ2-7, with D perhaps TRBD2 (5 bases). Germline loops: CDR1 SQVTM, CDR2 ANQGSEA. CDR3 length: 12 residues. V was cut by 8 bases and J by 2 bases, with 13 bases left in between. The CDR3 is CSTWTAPYEQYF. CDR3 nucleotide sequence: TGCAGCACCTGGACTGCTCCCTACGAGCAGTACTTC.

J is TRBJ1-1 and V is TRBV12-3 or TRBV12-4; D uncertain. CDR3 length: 14 residues. The V end was cut by 2 bases, the J end by 5 bases, with 12 bases between. The CDR3 bases are TGTGCCAGCAGTTTACGGAACTTGTTTACTGAAGCTTTCTTT. Amino acids: CASSLRNLFTEAFF.

The gene calls are TRBV11-2 and TRBJ1-1, with 10 bases lining up with TRBD1. Germline-derived CDR1 and CDR2 are SGHAT and FQNNGV. The CDR3 is made up of 13 amino acids. J lost 4 bases, V lost 7 bases, and 3 bases had no gene match. The CDR3 spells CASTWTGGTEAFF. In nucleotides, the CDR3 is TGTGCCAGCACCTGGACAGGGGGCACTGAAGCTTTCTTT.

This clonotype came up a few times. The V call is TRBV2, the J call TRBJ2-3; 10 nucleotides align to TRBD2. CDR1 SNHLY and CDR2 FYNNEI come from the germline V gene. V lost 5 bases to trimming and J lost 3 bases; unmatched junction nucleotides: 8. The CDR3 is 16 amino acids. Here the CDR3 reads CASSFMAGLATDTQYF. The DNA for the CDR3 is TGTGCCAGCAGTTTCATGGCGGGACTAGCGACAGATACGCAGTATTTT.

This clonotype has more than one count but fewer than ten. This chain joins TRBV4-1 and TRBJ1-4; tentative D call: TRBD1 (5 bases). The germline V gene has CDR1 MGHRA and CDR2 YSYEKL. The CDR3 totals 16 residues. Trimming took off 0 bases at V and 3 bases at J, with 11 bases between the two ends. Here the CDR3 reads CASSQEVGAANEKLFF. As DNA, the CDR3 is TGCGCCAGCAGCCAAGAGGTCGGGGCAGCTAATGAAAAACTGTTTTTT.

This clonotype was recorded a few times. V gene TRBV5-1 combines with J gene TRBJ1-2, with 9 bases that match TRBD1. The CDR3 is made up of 17 amino acids. Trimming removed 0 bases from V and 0 bases from J; junction bases left unmatched: 6. CDR1 SGHRS and CDR2 YFSETQ come from the germline V gene. CDR3 residues: CASSLAAGQGPNYGYTF. The CDR3 coding sequence is TGCGCCAGCAGCTTGGCCGCCGGACAGGGGCCTAACTATGGCTACACCTTC.

This chain uses TRBV7-8 with TRBJ1-2; maybe TRBD1 (5 bases). Trimming removed 1 base at V and 7 bases at J, with 13 bases between. The CDR3 spans 14 residues. CDR1 is SGHVS and CDR2 is FQNEAQ in the germline V gene. As DNA, the CDR3 is TGTGCCAGCAGCTTAGACTCAGGGTCTAGTGGCTACACCTTC. It is translated as CASSLDSGSSGYTF.

The rearrangement joins TRBV2 to TRBJ2-5; D tentatively reads TRBD1 or TRBD2 (6 bases each). Germline V gives CDR1 SNHLY, CDR2 FYNNEI. The CDR3 extends over 13 amino acids. V was cut by 10 bases and J by 5 bases, with 17 bases left in between. This CDR3 reads CATGDLGGETQYF. For the CDR3, the DNA is TGTGCCACCGGAGATTTGGGGGGCGAGACCCAGTACTTC.

The rearrangement links TRBV20-1 to TRBJ1-6; 7 nucleotides match TRBD1. V lost 0 bases, J lost 7 bases, and 12 bases stayed unmatched. There are 17 residues in the CDR3. Germline lookup yields CDR1 DFQATT and CDR2 SNEGSKA (reference sequence). The CDR3 reads CSARDPMTGIRNSPLHF. The CDR3 DNA sequence: TGCAGTGCTAGAGACCCGATGACAGGGATTAGGAATTCACCCCTCCACTTT.

This clonotype was seen at least ten times. The J gene is TRBJ1-2, the V gene TRBV10-3; the D is unclear. V dropped 3 bases and J dropped 3 bases, with 14 bases sitting between them. The CDR3 has 15 amino acids. CDR1 is ENHRY, CDR2 SYGVKD, per germline. CDR3: CAISDVIDEDYGYTF. In DNA, the CDR3 is TGTGCCATCAGTGACGTGATCGATGAAGACTATGGCTACACCTTC.

This clonotype was seen ten or more times. The chain joins TRBV12-3 or TRBV12-4 to TRBJ2-5; no firm D call. The CDR3 length is 12 residues. V shed 6 bases and J shed 5 bases, with 10 bases lying between them. CDR3 bases: TGTGCCAGCAGGACCGAAGAGGAGACCCAGTACTTC. This codes for CASRTEEETQYF.

This clonotype was seen a few times. V gene TRBV29-1 combines with J gene TRBJ1-2; D gene ambiguous. The CDR3 sequence is 14 residues long. V was clipped by 0 bases and J by 4 bases, with 12 bases between them. The germline CDR1 and CDR2 sequences are SQVTM and ANQGSEA. The CDR3 is CSVEDPIVVYGYTF. In nucleotides, the CDR3 is TGCAGCGTTGAAGACCCGATTGTCGTCTATGGCTACACCTTC.

This clonotype has ten or more counts. At one end the junction does not follow the germline gene, possibly because of a read error. The V gene is TRBV5-1, the J gene TRBJ2-3; D not certain. CDR1 and CDR2 (germline): SGHRS, YFSETQ. CDR3 length equals 13 residues. CDR3 protein: CASSLVLADTQYF. In DNA form, the CDR3 reads TGTGCCAGCAGCTTAGTGCTTGCAGATACGCAGTATTTT.

V is TRBV27 and J is TRBJ2-1; D call uncertain. With the DNA end fitting TRBJ2-7 better, the J assignment may be wrong. This CDR3 comprises 15 residues. Germline CDR1 is MNHEY and CDR2 is SMNVEV (reference sequence). The DNA for the CDR3 is TGTGCCAGCAGTTTATCGGCGAGCGCCTACTACGAGCAGTACGTC. This gives the protein CASSLSASAYYEQYV.

The gene calls are TRBV7-9 and TRBJ2-1; 7 nucleotides align to TRBD1. This CDR3 has 15 amino acids. Germline V gene lookup returns CDR1 SEHNR and CDR2 FQNEAQ (reference sequence). The V segment lost 5 bases and the J segment 5 bases; nucleotides outside the gene matches: 9. The CDR3 protein is CASSRPGTVNNEQFF. CDR3 DNA: TGTGCCAGCAGCCGTCCCGGGACAGTGAACAATGAGCAGTTCTTC.

The chain joins TRBV24-1 to TRBJ1-2, with a weak D call TRBD1 (5 bases). CDR1 KGHDR and CDR2 SFDVKD come from the germline V gene. CDR3 size: 12 residues. The CDR3 coding sequence is TGTGCTACCTCGATGGGGCCCTATGGCTACACCTTC. Protein: CATSMGPYGYTF.

The CDR3 DNA is TGCAGCGTTGACGTACAGGGGGTCAACACTGAAGCTTTCTTT. Amino acids: CSVDVQGVNTEAFF. The chain uses TRBV29-1 and TRBJ1-1; 8 positions match TRBD1. Germline CDR1 and CDR2: SQVTM and ANQGSEA. There are 14 residues in the CDR3. J gave up 2 bases and V 3 bases, and 5 bases lay outside the gene matches.

The rearrangement uses TRBV4-3 and TRBJ1-4; D possibly corresponds to TRBD1 (6 bases). The V end was cut by 0 bases, the J end by 0 bases, with 14 bases between. The CDR3 is made up of 18 amino acids. Germline CDR1 and CDR2: LGHNA and YSLEER. The DNA for the CDR3 is TGCGCCAGCAGCCAAGATCACAGGGCCCTTGCAACTAATGAAAAACTGTTTTTT. This encodes CASSQDHRALATNEKLFF.

Details on this clonotype: Possible read error: a much larger clone is one base away. The chain uses TRBV5-1 and TRBJ2-1, with 8 bases identical to TRBD1. Germline V gene data show CDR1 as SGHRS and CDR2 as YFSETQ. The length of the CDR3 is 14 residues. In DNA, the CDR3 is TGCGCCAGCAGTGCGGGACAGGAGTACAATGAGCAGCTCTTC. It yields the protein CASSAGQEYNEQLF. Together with reference TRBV5-1 and TRBJ2-1, the CDR3 gives the full variable domain: KAGVTQTPRYLIKTRGQQVTLSCSPISGHRSVSWYQQTPGQGLQFLFEYFSETQRNKGNFPGRFSGRQFSNSRSEMNVSTLELGDSALYLCASSAGQEYNEQLFGPGTRLTVL.

This clonotype occurred a few times. The chain has TRBV2 and TRBJ1-1; possibly TRBD1 for D (6 bases). Trimming took 5 bases from V and 5 from J, leaving 18 bases between them. Germline V gene sequence: CDR1 SNHLY, CDR2 FYNNEI. The CDR3 is made up of 15 amino acids. The CDR3 bases are TGTGCCAGCAGTCCCGAGGCAGGGGCGGTAACTGAAGCTTTCTTT. Translated, it gives CASSPEAGAVTEAFF.

The chain employs TRBV7-2 and TRBJ2-5, with 9 bases identical to TRBD2. The J segment lost 2 bases and the V segment lost 4 bases, leaving 5 bases of the junction unmatched. CDR3 length: 15 amino acids. Germline V lookup: CDR1 SGHTA, CDR2 FQGNSA. The CDR3 nucleotides read TGTGCCAGCAGCTACGGACTAGCGAAACAAGAGACCCAGTACTTC. Translated: CASSYGLAKQETQYF.

The chain joins TRBV5-5 to TRBJ1-1; D unresolved. The germline gives CDR1 SGHKS, CDR2 YYEKEE (reference sequence). V was cut by 3 bases and J by 1 base, with 10 bases left in between. The CDR3 totals 14 residues. The CDR3 region has the DNA TGTGCCAGCAGCTCACAGCGGAGGAACACTGAAGCTTTCTTT. Residues: CASSSQRRNTEAFF.

This clonotype was recorded a few times. The chain uses TRBV12-3 or TRBV12-4 and TRBJ1-2, with 7 bases lining up with TRBD1. The CDR3 totals 14 residues. Trimming cost V 5 bases and J 3 bases; bases outside gene matches: 6. The CDR3 spells CASSRDRLHYGYTF. CDR3 DNA: TGTGCCAGCAGTCGGGACAGACTTCACTATGGCTACACCTTC.

This clonotype showed up just a few times. The chain is built from TRBV12-3 or TRBV12-4 and TRBJ2-7; no clear D gene. The CDR3 extends over 12 amino acids. Between the trimmed V and J ends, which lost 3 bases and 1 base, there was a span of 4 bases. The CDR3 here is CASSFMSYEQYF. CDR3 coding DNA: TGTGCCAGCAGTTTTATGTCCTACGAGCAGTACTTC.

The V call is TRBV20-1, the J call TRBJ2-3, with D perhaps TRBD1 or TRBD2 (5 bases each). The germline V and J ends were trimmed by 0 bases and 1 base, with 14 bases remaining between them. Germline V lookup: CDR1 DFQATT, CDR2 SNEGSKA (reference sequence). This CDR3 is 16 amino acids long. CDR3 residues: CSAREGVARRTDTQYF. The CDR3 DNA reads TGCAGTGCTAGAGAGGGGGTAGCTCGACGCACAGATACGCAGTATTTT.

CDR3 sequence reads: CATIAGGSYNEQFF. In DNA form, the CDR3 reads TGTGCCACTATAGCGGGAGGGTCCTACAATGAGCAGTTCTTC. This chain uses TRBV6-6 with TRBJ2-1, with 11 bases fitting TRBD2. CDR3 length: 14 residues. Germline values: CDR1 MNHNY, CDR2 SVGAGI (reference sequence). The ends lost 10 bases at V and 1 base at J; junction bases unmatched: 3.

This clonotype was counted between two and nine times. This sequence joins TRBV27 and TRBJ2-3; weak D call: TRBD2 (6 bases). Germline V gene data show CDR1 as MNHEY and CDR2 as SMNVEV (reference sequence). The V end lost 5 bases, the J end lost 6 bases, and 24 bases lay between the germline ends. The CDR3 length is 17 residues. CDR3 coding DNA: TGTGCCAGCAGTAAAAGCTTAGCGGTGGGTGGTGCGGATACGCAGTATTTT. Translation gives CASSKSLAVGGADTQYF.

This clonotype showed up just a few times. The chain uses TRBV4-3 and TRBJ1-2; TRBD1 might be the D (6 bases). The V gene's germline CDR1 is LGHNA and CDR2 YSLEER. V dropped 1 base and J dropped 4 bases, with 19 bases sitting between them. The CDR3 has 17 amino acids. CDR3 sequence: CASSQASGWQGFYGYTF. In DNA form, the CDR3 reads TGCGCCAGCAGCCAAGCATCCGGATGGCAGGGGTTCTATGGCTACACCTTC.

This clonotype was seen only a few times. This chain connects TRBV10-3 to TRBJ2-5, with D unresolved. This CDR3 has 14 residues. The V and J ends lost 2 bases and 6 bases respectively, with 13 bases between them. The germline gives CDR1 ENHRY, CDR2 SYGVKD. CDR3 amino acids: CAISEGFLGQTQYF. The CDR3 bases are TGTGCCATCAGTGAGGGCTTCCTGGGCCAGACCCAGTACTTC.